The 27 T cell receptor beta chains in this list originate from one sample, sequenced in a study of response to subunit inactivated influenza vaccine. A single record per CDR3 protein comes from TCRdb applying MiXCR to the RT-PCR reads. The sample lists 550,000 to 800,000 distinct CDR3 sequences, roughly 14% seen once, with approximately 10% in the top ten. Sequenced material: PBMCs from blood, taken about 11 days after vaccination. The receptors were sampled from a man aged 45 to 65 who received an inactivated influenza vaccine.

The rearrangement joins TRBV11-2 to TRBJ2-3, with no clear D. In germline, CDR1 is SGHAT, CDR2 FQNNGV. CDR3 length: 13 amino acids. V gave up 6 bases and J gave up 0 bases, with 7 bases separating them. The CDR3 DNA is TGTGCCAGCAGACATTTTAGCACAGATACGCAGTATTTT. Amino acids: CASRHFSTDTQYF.

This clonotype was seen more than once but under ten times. The CDR3 nucleotides read TGTGCCAGCAGCCCCCAAGAAGGGATCCAGTACTTC. Its translation: CASSPQEGIQYF. V gene TRBV7-2 combines with J gene TRBJ2-5; no reliable D call. With 5 bases removed from V and 10 bases from J, the gap between germline ends came to 14 bases. The CDR3 runs to 12 residues. CDR1 SGHTA and CDR2 FQGNSA come from the germline V gene.

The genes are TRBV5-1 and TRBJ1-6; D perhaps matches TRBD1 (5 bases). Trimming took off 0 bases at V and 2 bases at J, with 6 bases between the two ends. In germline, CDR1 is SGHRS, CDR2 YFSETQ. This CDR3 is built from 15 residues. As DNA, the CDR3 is TGCGCCAGCAGCTTGGAACAGGCCTATAATTCACCCCTCCACTTT. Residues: CASSLEQAYNSPLHF. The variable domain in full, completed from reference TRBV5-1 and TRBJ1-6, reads KAGVTQTPRYLIKTRGQQVTLSCSPISGHRSVSWYQQTPGQGLQFLFEYFSETQRNKGNFPGRFSGRQFSNSRSEMNVSTLELGDSALYLCASSLEQAYNSPLHFGNGTRLTVT.

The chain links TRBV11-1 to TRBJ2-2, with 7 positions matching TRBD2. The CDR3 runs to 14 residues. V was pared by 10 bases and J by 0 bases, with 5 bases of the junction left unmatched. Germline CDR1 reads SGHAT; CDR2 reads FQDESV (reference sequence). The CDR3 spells CAISSGPNTGELFF. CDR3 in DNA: TGTGCCATCTCTAGCGGACCGAACACCGGGGAGCTGTTTTTT.

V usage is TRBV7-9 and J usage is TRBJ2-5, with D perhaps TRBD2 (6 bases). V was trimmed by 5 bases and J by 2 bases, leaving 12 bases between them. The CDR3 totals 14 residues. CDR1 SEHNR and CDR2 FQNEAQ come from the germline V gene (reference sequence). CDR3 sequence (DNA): TGTGCCAGCAGCCGGGTTGGGAGGCAAGAGACCCAGTACTTC. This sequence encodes CASSRVGRQETQYF.

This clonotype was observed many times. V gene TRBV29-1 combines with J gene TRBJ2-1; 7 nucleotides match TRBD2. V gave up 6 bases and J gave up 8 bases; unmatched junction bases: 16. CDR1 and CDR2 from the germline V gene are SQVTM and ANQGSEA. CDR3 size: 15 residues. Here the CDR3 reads CSVRLPGGWLDEQFF. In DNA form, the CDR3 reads TGCAGCGTACGACTCCCGGGGGGATGGTTAGATGAGCAGTTCTTC.

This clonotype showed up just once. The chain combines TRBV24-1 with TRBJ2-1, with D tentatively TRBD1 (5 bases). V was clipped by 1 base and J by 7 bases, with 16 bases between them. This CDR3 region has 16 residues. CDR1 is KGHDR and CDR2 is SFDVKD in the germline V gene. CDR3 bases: TGTGCCACCAGTGATTTTCAGGGCCCACAAACTAATGAGCAGTTCTTC. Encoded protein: CATSDFQGPQTNEQFF.

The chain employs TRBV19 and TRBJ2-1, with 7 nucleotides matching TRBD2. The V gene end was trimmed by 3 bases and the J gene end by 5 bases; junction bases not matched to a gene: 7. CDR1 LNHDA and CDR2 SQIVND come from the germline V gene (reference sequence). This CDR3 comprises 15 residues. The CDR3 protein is CASSIRAGADNEQFF. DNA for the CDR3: TGTGCCAGTAGTATTAGGGCGGGAGCAGACAATGAGCAGTTCTTC.

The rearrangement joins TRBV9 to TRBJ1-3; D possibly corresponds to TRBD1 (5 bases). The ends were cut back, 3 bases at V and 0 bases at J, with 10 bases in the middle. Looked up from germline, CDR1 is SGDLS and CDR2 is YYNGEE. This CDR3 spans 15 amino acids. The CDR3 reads CASSAGSGSGNTIYF. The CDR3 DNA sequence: TGTGCCAGCAGCGCAGGGTCGGGCTCTGGAAACACCATATATTTT.

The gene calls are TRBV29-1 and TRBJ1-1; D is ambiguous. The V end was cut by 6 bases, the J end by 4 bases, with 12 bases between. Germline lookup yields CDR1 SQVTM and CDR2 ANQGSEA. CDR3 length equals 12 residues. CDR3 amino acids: CSVRYKATEAFF. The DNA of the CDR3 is TGCAGCGTGCGATATAAGGCCACTGAAGCTTTCTTT.

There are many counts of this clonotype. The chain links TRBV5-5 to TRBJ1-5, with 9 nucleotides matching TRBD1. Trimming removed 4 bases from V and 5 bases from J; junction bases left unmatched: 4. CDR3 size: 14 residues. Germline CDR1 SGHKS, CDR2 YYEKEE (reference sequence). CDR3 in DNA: TGTGCCAGCAGCCCGGGACAGGGAGATCAGCCCCAGCATTTT. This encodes CASSPGQGDQPQHF. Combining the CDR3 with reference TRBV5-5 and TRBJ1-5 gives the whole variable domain DAGVTQSPTHLIKTRGQQVTLRCSPISGHKSVSWYQQVLGQGPQFIFQYYEKEERGRGNFPDRFSARQFPNYSSELNVNALLLGDSALYLCASSPGQGDQPQHFGDGTRLSIL.

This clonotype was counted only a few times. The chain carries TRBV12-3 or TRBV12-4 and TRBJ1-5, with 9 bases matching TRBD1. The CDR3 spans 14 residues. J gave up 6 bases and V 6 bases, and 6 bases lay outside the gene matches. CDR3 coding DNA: TGTGCCAGCAGCGCGACAGGGGGTCCTCAGCCCCAGCATTTT. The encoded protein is CASSATGGPQPQHF.

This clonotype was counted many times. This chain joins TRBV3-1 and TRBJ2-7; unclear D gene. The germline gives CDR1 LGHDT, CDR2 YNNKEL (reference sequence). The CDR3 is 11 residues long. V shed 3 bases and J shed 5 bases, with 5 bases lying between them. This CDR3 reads CASSQSHEQYF. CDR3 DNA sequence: TGTGCCAGCAGCCAGTCCCACGAGCAGTACTTC.

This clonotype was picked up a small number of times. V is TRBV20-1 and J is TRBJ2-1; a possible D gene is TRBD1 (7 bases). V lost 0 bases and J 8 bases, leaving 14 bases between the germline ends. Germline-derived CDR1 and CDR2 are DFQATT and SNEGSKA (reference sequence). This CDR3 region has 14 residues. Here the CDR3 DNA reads TGCAGTGCTAGAGATCCTCAGGGGGGAGATGAGCAGTTCTTC. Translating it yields CSARDPQGGDEQFF.

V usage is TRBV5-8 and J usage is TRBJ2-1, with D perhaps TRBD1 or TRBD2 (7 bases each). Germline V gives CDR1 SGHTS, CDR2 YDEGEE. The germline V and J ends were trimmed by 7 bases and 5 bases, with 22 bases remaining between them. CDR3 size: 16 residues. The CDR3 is CASSVPGGEGDNEQFF. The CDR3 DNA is TGTGCCAGCTCTGTGCCAGGGGGGGAAGGAGACAATGAGCAGTTCTTC. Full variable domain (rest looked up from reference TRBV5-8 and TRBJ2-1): EAGVTQSPTHLIKTRGQQATLRCSPISGHTSVYWYQQALGLGLQFLLWYDEGEERNRGNFPPRFSGRQFPNYSSELNVNALELEDSALYLCASSVPGGEGDNEQFFGPGTRLTVL.

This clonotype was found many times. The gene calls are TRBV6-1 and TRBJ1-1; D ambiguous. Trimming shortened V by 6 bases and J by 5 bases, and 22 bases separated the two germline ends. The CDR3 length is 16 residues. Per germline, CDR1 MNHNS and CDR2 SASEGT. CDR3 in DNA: TGTGCCAGCAGCCCTTACTACGGGGAAAAGGGTACTGAAGCTTTCTTT. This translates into CASSPYYGEKGTEAFF.

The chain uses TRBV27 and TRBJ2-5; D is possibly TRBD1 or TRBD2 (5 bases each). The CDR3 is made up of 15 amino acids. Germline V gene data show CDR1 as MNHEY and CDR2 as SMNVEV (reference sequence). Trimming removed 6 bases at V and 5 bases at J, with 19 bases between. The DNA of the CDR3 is TGTGCCAGCAGAACCGGGACCAAGAGATCGGAGACCCAGTACTTC. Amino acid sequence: CASRTGTKRSETQYF.

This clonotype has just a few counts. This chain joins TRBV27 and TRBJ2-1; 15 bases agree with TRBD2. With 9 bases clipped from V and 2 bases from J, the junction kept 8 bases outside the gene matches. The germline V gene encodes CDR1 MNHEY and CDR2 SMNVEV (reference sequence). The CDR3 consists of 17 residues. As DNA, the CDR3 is TGTGCCAGTTCGGGACTAGCGGGGGGATACACCTACAATGAGCAGTTCTTC. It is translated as CASSGLAGGYTYNEQFF.

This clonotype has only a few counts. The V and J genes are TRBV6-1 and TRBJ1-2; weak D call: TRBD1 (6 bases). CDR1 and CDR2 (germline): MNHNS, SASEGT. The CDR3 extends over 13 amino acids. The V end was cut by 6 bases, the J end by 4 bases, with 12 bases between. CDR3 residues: CASRQTGSYGYTF. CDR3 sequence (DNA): TGTGCCAGCAGACAAACAGGGTCCTATGGCTACACCTTC.

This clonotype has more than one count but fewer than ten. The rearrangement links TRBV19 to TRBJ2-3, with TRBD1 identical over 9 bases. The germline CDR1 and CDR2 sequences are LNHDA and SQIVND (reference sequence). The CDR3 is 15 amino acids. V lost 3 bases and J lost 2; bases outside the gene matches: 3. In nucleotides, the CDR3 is TGTGCCAGTAGTATCTGGGACAGGGCCACAGATACGCAGTATTTT. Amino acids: CASSIWDRATDTQYF.

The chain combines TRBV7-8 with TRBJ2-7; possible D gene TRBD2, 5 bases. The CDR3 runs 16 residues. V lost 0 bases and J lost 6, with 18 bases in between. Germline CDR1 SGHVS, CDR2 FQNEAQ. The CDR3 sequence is CASSLAFSAGVFEQYF. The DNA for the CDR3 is TGTGCCAGCAGCTTAGCGTTCTCAGCCGGGGTCTTCGAGCAGTACTTC. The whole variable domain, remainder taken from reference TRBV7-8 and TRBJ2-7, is GAGVSQSPRYKVAKRGQDVALRCDPISGHVSLFWYQQALGQGPEFLTYFQNEAQLDKSGLPSDRFFAERPEGSVSTLKIQRTQQEDSAVYLCASSLAFSAGVFEQYFGPGTRLTVT.

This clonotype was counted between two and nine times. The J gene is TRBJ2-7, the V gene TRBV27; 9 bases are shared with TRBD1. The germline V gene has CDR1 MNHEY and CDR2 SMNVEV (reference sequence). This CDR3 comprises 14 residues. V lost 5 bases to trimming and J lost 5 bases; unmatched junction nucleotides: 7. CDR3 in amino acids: CASSTWTGENEQYF. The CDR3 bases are TGTGCCAGCAGTACCTGGACAGGGGAGAACGAGCAGTACTTC.

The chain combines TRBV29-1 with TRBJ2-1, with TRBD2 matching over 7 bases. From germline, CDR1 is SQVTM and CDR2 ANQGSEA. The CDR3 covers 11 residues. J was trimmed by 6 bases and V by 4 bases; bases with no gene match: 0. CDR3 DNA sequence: TGCAGCGTTGCGGGAGGCAATGAGCAGTTCTTC. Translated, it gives CSVAGGNEQFF.

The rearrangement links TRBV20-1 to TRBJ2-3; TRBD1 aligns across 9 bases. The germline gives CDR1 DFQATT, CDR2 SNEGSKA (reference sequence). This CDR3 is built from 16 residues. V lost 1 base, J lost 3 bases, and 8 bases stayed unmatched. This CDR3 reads CSARGWEQGATDTQYF. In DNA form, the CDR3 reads TGCAGTGCTAGAGGATGGGAACAGGGGGCGACAGATACGCAGTATTTT.

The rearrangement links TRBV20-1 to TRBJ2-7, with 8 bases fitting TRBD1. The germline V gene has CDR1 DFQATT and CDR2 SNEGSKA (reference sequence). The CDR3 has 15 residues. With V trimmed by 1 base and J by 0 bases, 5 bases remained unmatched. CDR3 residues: CSARVMGQASYEQYF. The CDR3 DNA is TGCAGTGCTAGAGTTATGGGACAGGCCTCCTACGAGCAGTACTTC.

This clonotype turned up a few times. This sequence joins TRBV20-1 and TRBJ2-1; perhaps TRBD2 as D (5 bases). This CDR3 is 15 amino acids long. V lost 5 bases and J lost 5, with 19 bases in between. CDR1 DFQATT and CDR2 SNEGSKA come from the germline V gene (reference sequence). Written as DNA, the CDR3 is TGCAGTGCTGTAAGAGGGAACAGCATCAACAATGAGCAGTTCTTC. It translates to CSAVRGNSINNEQFF.

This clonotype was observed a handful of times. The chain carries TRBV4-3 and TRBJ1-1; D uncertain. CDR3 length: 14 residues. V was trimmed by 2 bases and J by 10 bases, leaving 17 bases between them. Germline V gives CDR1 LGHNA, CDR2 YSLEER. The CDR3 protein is CASSQTTGRRGAFF. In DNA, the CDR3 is TGCGCCAGCAGCCAAACAACCGGACGGAGAGGAGCTTTCTTT.